This record concerns one T cell receptor (beta chain) sequence. The data were produced by immunoSEQ multiplex PCR, yet TCRdb's version contains in-frame clones alone and is incomplete. Of about 52,000 clones listed, roughly 92% are singletons. These data belong to a study of OX40 agonist ivuxolimab in advanced cancers. This CDR3 is built from 13 residues. Germline assignment: CDR1 WSHSY and CDR2 SAAADI. V lost 6 bases, J lost 9 bases, and 15 bases lay in between. V is TRBV10-2 and J is TRBJ2-1; TRBD2 might be the D (5 bases). This material consisted of CD4+ or CD8+ T cells sorted from blood, taken in a trial of the OX40 agonist ivuxolimab. The source is an adult with an advanced solid tumor such as melanoma, head and neck, liver or kidney cancer. The CDR3 reads CASREATLGEQFF. CDR3 coding DNA: TGCGCCAGCAGGGAGGCAACTCTTGGTGAGCAGTTCTTC.